This T cell receptor (beta chain) was captured by sequencing in a study of STAT5B mutations in CD4+ large granular lymphocyte leukemia. In the original workflow: Putative leukemic clones, around 61 in all, each exceeded 5% of the repertoire. The detection floor for productive clonotype frequency was 2.59 x 10-5. The method was immunoSEQ multiplex PCR; TCRdb's version includes in-frame clones alone and lacks a portion of them. Clone size and the V and J calls come from that table; the DNA yielded D and trimming. Of a few thousand clones in the sample, around 90% were seen once. General study findings and limits: Top patient clones used TRBV06 genes more often: 8/27 versus 2/35 in controls. Higher CD4+ than CD8+ T-LGLL clonality might reflect small sample size.

Of note for this clone: Its antigen is unidentified.

The CDR3 extends over 15 amino acids. Looked up from germline, CDR1 is SGHRS and CDR2 is YFSETQ. Trimming stripped 1 base from V and 5 bases from J, with 16 bases between. The TCR was taken from a woman between 65 and 79 years old with CD4+ T-cell large granular lymphocyte leukemia. V is TRBV5-1 and J is TRBJ2-7; a possible D gene is TRBD2 (7 bases). The sequencing input was PBMCs. The CDR3 DNA reads TGCGCCAGCAGCTTGTCCGGGGGGCGTAGAAACGAGCAGTACTTC. It specifies CASSLSGGRRNEQYF.